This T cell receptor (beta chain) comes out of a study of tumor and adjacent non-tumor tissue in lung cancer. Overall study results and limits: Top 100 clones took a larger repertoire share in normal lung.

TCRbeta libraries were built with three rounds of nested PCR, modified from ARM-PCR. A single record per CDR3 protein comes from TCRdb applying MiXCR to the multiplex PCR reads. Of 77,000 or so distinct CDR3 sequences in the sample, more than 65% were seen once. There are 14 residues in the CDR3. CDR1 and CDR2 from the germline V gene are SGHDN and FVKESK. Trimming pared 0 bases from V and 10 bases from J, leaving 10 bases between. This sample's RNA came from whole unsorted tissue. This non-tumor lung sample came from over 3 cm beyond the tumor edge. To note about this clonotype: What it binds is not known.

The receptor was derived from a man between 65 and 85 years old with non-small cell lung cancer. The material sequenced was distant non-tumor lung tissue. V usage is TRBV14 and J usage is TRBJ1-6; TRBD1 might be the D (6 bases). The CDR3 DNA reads TGTGCCAGCAGCCAAGATCAGGGGATATCACCCCTCCACTTT. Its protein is CASSQDQGISPLHF.